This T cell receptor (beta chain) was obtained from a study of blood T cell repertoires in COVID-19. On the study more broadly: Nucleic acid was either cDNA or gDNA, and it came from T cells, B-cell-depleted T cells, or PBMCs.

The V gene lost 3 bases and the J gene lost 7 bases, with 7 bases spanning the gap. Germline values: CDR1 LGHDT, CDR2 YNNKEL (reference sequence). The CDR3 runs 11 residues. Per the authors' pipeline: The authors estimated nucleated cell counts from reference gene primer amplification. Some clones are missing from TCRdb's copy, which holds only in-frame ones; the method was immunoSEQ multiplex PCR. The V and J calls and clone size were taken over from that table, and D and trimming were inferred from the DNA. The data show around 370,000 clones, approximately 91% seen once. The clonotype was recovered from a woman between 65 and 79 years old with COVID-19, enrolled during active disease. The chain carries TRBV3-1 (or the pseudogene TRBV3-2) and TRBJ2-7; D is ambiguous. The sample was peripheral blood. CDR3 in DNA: TGTGCCAGCAGCCACTCGCGGGAGCAGTACTTC. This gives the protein CASSHSREQYF.